These 22 T cell receptor beta chains originate from one sample sequenced in a study of cytomegalovirus exposure and HLA in healthy donors. Vbeta (60) and Jbeta (13) primers were used in the PCR. TCRdb's table, derived via immunoSEQ multiplex PCR, lists solely in-frame clones and lacks some. The sample has about 64,000 clones, approximately 58% seen once. The sample comprised PBMCs. The source is a woman aged 45-65 years in good health and CMV-seronegative.

This clone was picked up a small number of times. The DNA for the CDR3 is TGTGCCAGCAGCGCCTCCTCGATGGGGGCTCGGGAAAAACTGTTTTTT. Residues: CASSASSMGAREKLFF. V usage is TRBV7-2 and J usage is TRBJ1-4, with D possibly TRBD1 on 6 matching bases. Germline V gene sequence: CDR1 SGHTA, CDR2 FQGNSA. The germline V and J ends were trimmed by 5 bases and 8 bases, with 21 bases remaining between them. The CDR3 is 16 residues long.

This clone has more than one count but fewer than ten. The chain is built from TRBV29-1 and TRBJ2-3, with D possibly TRBD2 on 6 matching bases. From germline, CDR1 is SQVTM and CDR2 ANQGSEA. V lost 4 bases, J lost 4 bases, and 15 bases lay in between. This CDR3 has 14 residues. The chain's CDR3 is CSVALGGASDTQYF. The DNA of the CDR3 is TGCAGCGTTGCCCTTGGCGGGGCTTCAGATACGCAGTATTTT.

The J gene is TRBJ2-3, the V gene TRBV2; no firm D call. V was trimmed by 8 bases and J by 1 base, leaving 13 bases between them. From germline, CDR1 is SNHLY and CDR2 FYNNEI. The CDR3 runs 14 residues. CDR3: CASYSLMRTDTQYF. CDR3 bases: TGTGCCAGCTATTCCCTAATGCGCACAGATACGCAGTATTTT.

This clone was detected once. This sequence joins TRBV30 and TRBJ1-5; TRBD1 agrees at 11 bases. V lost 3 bases and J lost 4; bases outside the gene matches: 2. CDR3 length: 14 residues. Looked up from germline, CDR1 is GTSNPN and CDR2 is SVGIG (reference sequence). The CDR3 loop reads CAWRGQGGNQPQHF. The CDR3 bases are TGTGCCTGGAGGGGACAGGGGGGAAATCAGCCCCAGCATTTT.

This sequence joins TRBV28 and TRBJ1-2; D call uncertain. There are 13 residues in the CDR3. The germline V gene encodes CDR1 MDHEN and CDR2 SYDVKM. V lost 2 bases and J lost 3, with 7 bases in between. CDR3 region: CASSLVAYYGYTF. The CDR3 region has the DNA TGTGCCAGCAGTTTAGTAGCATACTATGGCTACACCTTC.

The chain carries TRBV7-9 and TRBJ1-2, with D uncertain. V was shortened by 0 bases and J by 1 base, with 6 bases between the two germline ends. The germline gives CDR1 SEHNR, CDR2 FQNEAQ (reference sequence). CDR3 length: 14 residues. CDR3 nucleotide sequence: TGTGCCAGCAGCTTAGCATCTGTTAACTATGGCTACACCTTC. Amino acid sequence: CASSLASVNYGYTF.

The sample holds a few counts of this clone. The rearrangement uses TRBV18 and TRBJ2-2; TRBD2 matches at 11 bases. V shed 1 base, J shed 4 bases, and the junction held 5 bases outside the gene matches. Germline loops: CDR1 KGHSH, CDR2 LQKENI. CDR3 length: 17 amino acids. The CDR3 spells CASSPRGTSGFTGELFF. The CDR3 nucleotides are TGTGCCAGCTCACCACGAGGGACTAGCGGCTTCACCGGGGAGCTGTTTTTT.

The chain uses TRBV5-1 and TRBJ2-3; D is ambiguous. This CDR3 contains 16 residues. With 0 bases removed from V and 0 bases from J, the gap between germline ends came to 11 bases. Germline V CDR1 and CDR2: SGHRS, YFSETQ. The CDR3 sequence: CASSLAGYSSTDTQYF. The CDR3 DNA sequence: TGCGCCAGCAGCTTGGCCGGATACAGTAGCACAGATACGCAGTATTTT.

The chain is built from TRBV5-4 and TRBJ1-1, with TRBD1 matching 7 bases. CDR3 size: 13 residues. CDR1 is SGHNT, CDR2 YYREEE, per germline (reference sequence). V trimming: 1 base; J trimming: 10 bases; junction bases outside the gene matches: 7. CDR3 DNA sequence: TGTGCCAGCAGCTTGACTGACAGGGTCGGAGCTTTCTTT. Translated, it gives CASSLTDRVGAFF. Full variable domain (remainder filled in from reference TRBV5-4 and TRBJ1-1): ETGVTQSPTHLIKTRGQQVTLRCSSQSGHNTVSWYQQALGQGPQFIFQYYREEENGRGNFPPRFSGLQFPNYSSELNVNALELDDSALYLCASSLTDRVGAFFGQGTRLTVV.

The chain uses TRBV5-1 and TRBJ2-1, with a weak D call TRBD2 (5 bases). This CDR3 spans 15 amino acids. V dropped 4 bases and J dropped 2 bases, with 13 bases sitting between them. From germline, CDR1 is SGHRS and CDR2 YFSETQ. CDR3 in DNA: TGCGCCAGCAGCCCGAGGGAGCGGACCTACAATGAGCAGTTCTTC. Encoded protein: CASSPRERTYNEQFF.

The gene calls are TRBV7-8 and TRBJ1-5; 7 nucleotides line up with TRBD1. The CDR3 totals 12 residues. V lost 1 base, J lost 9 bases, and 0 bases stayed unmatched. Germline V gene data show CDR1 as SGHVS and CDR2 as FQNEAQ. CDR3 in amino acids: CASSLDRGPQHF. The CDR3 nucleotides read TGTGCCAGCAGCTTAGACAGGGGGCCCCAGCATTTT.

The chain links TRBV4-3 to TRBJ1-2; no definite D call. The CDR3 has 13 residues. Looked up from germline, CDR1 is LGHNA and CDR2 is YSLEER. V was pared by 0 bases and J by 3 bases, with 5 bases between. The chain's CDR3 is CASSQDQYYGYTF. Here the CDR3 DNA reads TGCGCCAGCAGCCAAGATCAATACTATGGCTACACCTTC.

The chain uses TRBV6-4 and TRBJ2-1; 13 bases map to TRBD2. Germline V gene data show CDR1 as MRHNA and CDR2 as SNTAGT. The CDR3 has 15 amino acids. Trimming removed 5 bases from V and 9 bases from J; junction bases left unmatched: 7. The CDR3 is CASSPGTSGATEQFF. CDR3 nucleotide sequence: TGTGCCAGCAGTCCAGGGACTAGCGGGGCCACTGAGCAGTTCTTC.

This clone was seen a few times. The chain recombines TRBV5-5 with TRBJ1-2; D may be TRBD1 (6 bases). V lost 4 bases to trimming and J lost 4 bases, with 14 bases between them. The CDR3 runs to 14 residues. The germline CDR1 and CDR2 sequences are SGHKS and YYEKEE (reference sequence). CDR3 region: CASSPARGAYGYTF. The DNA for the CDR3 is TGTGCCAGCAGCCCCGCTCGGGGGGCCTATGGCTACACCTTC.

This clone was picked up a small number of times. CDR3 loop: CASSQGPEREAFF. CDR3 bases: TGTGCCAGCAGTCAGGGCCCGGAGAGAGAAGCTTTCTTT. This chain connects TRBV11-3 to TRBJ1-1; perhaps TRBD1 as D (5 bases). CDR1 is SGHNT and CDR2 is YENEEA in the germline V gene. The V gene lost 6 bases and the J gene lost 8 bases, with 16 bases spanning the gap. There are 13 residues in the CDR3. Based on the CDR3 plus reference TRBV11-3 and TRBJ1-1, the full variable domain is EAGVVQSPRYKIIEKKQPVAFWCNPISGHNTLYWYLQNLGQGPELLIRYENEEAVDDSQLPKDRFSAERLKGVDSTLKIQPAELGDSAVYLCASSQGPEREAFFGQGTRLTVV.

V and J are TRBV10-1 and TRBJ1-2, with D unresolved. Germline CDR1 WNHNN, CDR2 SYGVQD (reference sequence). V shed 8 bases and J shed 6 bases, with 13 bases lying between them. This CDR3 spans 12 amino acids. In DNA, the CDR3 is TGCGCCAGCGGCCACGGACTGGATGGCTACACCTTC. This gives the protein CASGHGLDGYTF.

The chain is built from TRBV5-6 and TRBJ2-4; D perhaps matches TRBD2 (6 bases). CDR3 length equals 14 residues. V gave up 3 bases and J gave up 7 bases, with 14 bases separating them. The V gene's germline CDR1 is SGHDT and CDR2 YYEEEE. The CDR3 reads CASSYGRLVNIQYF. In DNA, the CDR3 is TGTGCCAGCAGCTATGGGAGACTAGTCAACATTCAGTACTTC.

The chain is built from TRBV28 and TRBJ2-5; a possible D gene is TRBD1 (5 bases). Trimming left V 10 bases short and J 5 bases short, with 17 bases between. The germline CDR1 and CDR2 sequences are MDHEN and SYDVKM. This CDR3 contains 13 residues. DNA of the CDR3: TGTGCCACCACCCCAGGGCTGGGGGAGACCCAGTACTTC. Translated, it gives CATTPGLGETQYF.

There are a few counts of this clone. This chain joins TRBV6-5 and TRBJ1-3; D not resolved. Germline V gives CDR1 MNHEY, CDR2 SVGAGI. Trimming shortened V by 4 bases and J by 0 bases, and 7 bases separated the two germline ends. There are 14 residues in the CDR3. As DNA, the CDR3 is TGTGCCAGCAGTTCCCGCTACTCTGGAAACACCATATATTTT. The encoded protein is CASSSRYSGNTIYF.

The V gene is TRBV6-6, the J gene TRBJ2-5, with 11 bases aligning to TRBD2. In germline, CDR1 is MNHNY, CDR2 SVGAGI (reference sequence). The CDR3 runs to 15 residues. The J segment lost 2 bases and the V segment lost 6 bases, leaving 5 bases of the junction unmatched. CDR3 coding DNA: TGTGCCAGCAGCGGGACTAGCGGATTTCAAGAGACCCAGTACTTC. Encoded protein: CASSGTSGFQETQYF.

The chain is built from TRBV7-3 and TRBJ2-7; 8 bases are shared with TRBD1. V gave up 5 bases and J gave up 7 bases; unmatched junction bases: 10. Germline V gene sequence: CDR1 SGHTA, CDR2 FQGTGA. This CDR3 region has 14 residues. CDR3 sequence: CASSPGQGSREQYF. CDR3 bases: TGTGCCAGCAGCCCTGGACAGGGTTCGAGGGAGCAGTACTTC.

The chain is built from TRBV10-1 and TRBJ2-1, with D possibly TRBD1 on 6 matching bases. V was pared by 2 bases and J by 3 bases, with 8 bases between. The CDR3 is 14 amino acids. Germline V gene lookup returns CDR1 WNHNN and CDR2 SYGVQD (reference sequence). CDR3: CASSELDSYNEQFF. The CDR3 DNA follows: TGCGCCAGCAGTGAGCTGGACAGCTACAATGAGCAGTTCTTC.